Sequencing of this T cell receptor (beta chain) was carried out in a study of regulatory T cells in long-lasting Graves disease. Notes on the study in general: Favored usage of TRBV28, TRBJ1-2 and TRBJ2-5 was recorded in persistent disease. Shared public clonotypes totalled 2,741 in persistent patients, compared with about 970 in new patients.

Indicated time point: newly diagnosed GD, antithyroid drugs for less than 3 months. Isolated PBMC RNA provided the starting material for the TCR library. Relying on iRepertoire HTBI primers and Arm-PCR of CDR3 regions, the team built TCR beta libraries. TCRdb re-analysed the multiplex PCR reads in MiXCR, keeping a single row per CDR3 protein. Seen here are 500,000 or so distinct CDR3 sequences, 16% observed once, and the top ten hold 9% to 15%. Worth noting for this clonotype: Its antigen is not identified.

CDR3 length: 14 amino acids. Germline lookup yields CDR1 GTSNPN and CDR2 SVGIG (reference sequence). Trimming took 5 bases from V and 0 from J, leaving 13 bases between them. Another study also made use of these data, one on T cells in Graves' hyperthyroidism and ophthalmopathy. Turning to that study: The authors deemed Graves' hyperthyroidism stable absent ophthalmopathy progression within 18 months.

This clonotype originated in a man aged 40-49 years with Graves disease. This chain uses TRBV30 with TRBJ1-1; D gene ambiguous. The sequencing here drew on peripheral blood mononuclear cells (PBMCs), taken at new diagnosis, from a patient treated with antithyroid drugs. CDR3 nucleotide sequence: TGTGCCTGGCGCTTTGGACGGCTGAACACTGAAGCTTTCTTT. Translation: CAWRFGRLNTEAFF. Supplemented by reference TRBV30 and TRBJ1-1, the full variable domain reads SQTIHQWPATLVQPVGSPLSLECTVEGTSNPNLYWYRQAAGRGLQLLFYSVGIGQISSEVPQNLSASRPQDRQFILSSKKLLLSDSGFYLCAWRFGRLNTEAFFGQGTRLTVV.